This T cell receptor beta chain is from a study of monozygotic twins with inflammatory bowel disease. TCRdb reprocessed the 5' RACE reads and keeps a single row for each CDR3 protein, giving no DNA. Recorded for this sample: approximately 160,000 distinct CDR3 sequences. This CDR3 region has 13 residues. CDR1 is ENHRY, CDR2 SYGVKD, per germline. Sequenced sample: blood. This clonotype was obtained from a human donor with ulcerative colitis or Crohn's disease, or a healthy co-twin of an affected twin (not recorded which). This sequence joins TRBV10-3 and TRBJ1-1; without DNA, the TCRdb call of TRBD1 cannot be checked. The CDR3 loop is CAIRDRVETEAFF.